A selection of T cell receptor beta chains follows, all from one sample in a study of T-cell memory formation after mild COVID-19. TCRdb re-called the 5' RACE reads with MiXCR, one entry per CDR3 protein. The sample has hundreds of thousands of distinct CDR3 sequences, roughly 22% seen once. Specimen: PBMCs or a T cell subset sorted from them (not recorded which). These receptors all stem from an adult woman who had mild COVID-19 (a few samples of this study predate the infection). Cell type and time point are not known. CDR3s include the opening cysteine and the closing phenylalanine or tryptophan. The D gene is left open where the match is weak. The size entry is marked missing in some rows and otherwise reads once, few, many or a size class.

j_call clone_size d_call v_call cdr3_aa cdr3_nt
TRBJ2-1 many . TRBV7-3 CASSLGLSSYNEQFF TGTGCCAGCAGCTTGGGTTTGAGCTCCTACAATGAGCAGTTCTTC
TRBJ2-7 few . TRBV5-4 CASSFRRLAGPAGEQYF TGTGCCAGCAGCTTTCGTAGACTCGCGGGACCCGCGGGGGAGCAGTACTTC
TRBJ1-4 few TRBD1 TRBV9 CASSGPDRVGEKLFF TGTGCCAGCAGCGGACCGGACAGGGTTGGCGAAAAACTGTTTTTT
TRBJ2-7 few TRBD2 TRBV18 CASSAGGGGSYEQYF TGTGCCAGCTCCGCAGGCGGGGGAGGGTCCTACGAGCAGTACTTC
TRBJ1-1 . . TRBV18 CASSKTTNTEAFF TGTGCCAGCTCAAAGACGACAAACACTGAAGCTTTCTTT
TRBJ2-1 . . TRBV20-1 CSVAGQGGYNEQFF TGCAGTGTAGCGGGACAGGGAGGTTACAATGAGCAGTTCTTC
TRBJ2-3 few . TRBV9 CASSPLARLGTDTQYF TGTGCCAGCAGCCCGCTAGCGCGTCTAGGCACAGATACGCAGTATTTT
TRBJ2-7 few TRBD2 TRBV12-3/TRBV12-4 CASSFAGVSYEQYF TGTGCCAGCAGTTTTGCGGGAGTCTCCTACGAGCAGTACTTC
TRBJ2-1 . TRBD2 TRBV4-1 CASSQDLREGIYEQFF TGCGCCAGCAGCCAAGATTTGAGGGAGGGCATATATGAGCAGTTCTTC
TRBJ2-3 few . TRBV10-3 CAISDGSKGTDTQYF TGTGCCATCAGTGATGGTAGCAAGGGCACAGATACGCAGTATTTT
TRBJ2-7 many TRBD2 TRBV5-1 CASFPSPGLAGEQYF TGCGCCAGCTTCCCCTCTCCGGGACTAGCGGGCGAGCAGTACTTC
TRBJ1-4 few TRBD1 TRBV7-6 CASSLTTGFGEKLFF TGTGCCAGCAGCTTAACGACAGGGTTCGGAGAAAAACTGTTTTTT
TRBJ2-5 few TRBD2 TRBV5-1 CASGSSTGGARETQYF TGCGCCAGCGGTTCGAGTACCGGGGGGGCCCGTGAGACCCAGTACTTC
TRBJ2-2 few TRBD1 TRBV15 CATSGQGFTGELFF TGTGCCACCAGCGGACAGGGTTTCACCGGGGAGCTGTTTTTT
TRBJ2-3 many TRBD2 TRBV7-9 CASSPRERGGPNTQYF TGTGCCAGCAGCCCCCGTGAGCGGGGGGGACCGAATACGCAGTATTTT
TRBJ1-3 . . TRBV2 CASREGTLSGNTIYF TGTGCCAGCAGAGAGGGGACACTGTCTGGAAACACCATATATTTT
TRBJ2-4 . . TRBV12-3/TRBV12-4 CASSTGLWGKNIQYF TGTGCCAGCAGTACAGGCCTTTGGGGCAAAAACATTCAGTACTTC
TRBJ2-7 few TRBD1 TRBV12-3/TRBV12-4 CASSLRQGADEQYF TGTGCCAGCAGTTTGCGACAGGGGGCTGACGAGCAGTACTTC
TRBJ2-7 . TRBD2 TRBV2 CASKVLAGRGEQYF TGTGCCAGCAAGGTACTAGCGGGAAGGGGCGAGCAGTACTTC
TRBJ1-2 . . TRBV6-1 CASSWTASNYGYTF TGTGCCAGCAGTTGGACGGCCTCTAACTATGGCTACACCTTC
TRBJ2-7 few . TRBV7-8 CASSLAIYEQYF TGTGCCAGCAGCTTAGCTATCTACGAGCAGTACTTC
TRBJ2-1 few . TRBV4-1 CAAGTALNEQFF TGCGCCGCAGGGACGGCTCTCAATGAGCAGTTCTTC
TRBJ1-1 . . TRBV12-3/TRBV12-4 CASSLGGVQNTEAFF TGTGCCAGCAGTTTAGGGGGGGTACAGAACACTGAAGCTTTCTTT
TRBJ1-1 few . TRBV7-9 CASSPAMNTEAFF TGTGCCAGCAGCCCTGCCATGAACACTGAAGCTTTCTTT
TRBJ2-1 . TRBD2 TRBV11-2 CASSLVTLLAGGGSYNEQFF TGTGCCAGCAGCTTAGTTACCCTACTAGCGGGCGGGGGGTCCTACAATGAGCAGTTCTTC
TRBJ2-1 . . TRBV12-3/TRBV12-4 CASASGARQFF TGTGCCAGCGCTTCGGGGGCCCGTCAGTTCTTC
TRBJ2-3 . TRBD2 TRBV18 CASGWTSGSVDTQYF TGTGCCAGCGGATGGACTAGCGGGAGTGTTGATACGCAGTATTTT
TRBJ2-5 . TRBD2 TRBV9 CASSGQGLAGGRGETQYF TGTGCCAGCAGCGGGCAGGGACTAGCGGGGGGGCGAGGAGAGACCCAGTACTTC
TRBJ1-1 . . TRBV6-5 CASRSGPEAFF TGTGCCAGCAGGTCCGGGCCTGAAGCTTTCTTT
TRBJ1-1 few TRBD1 TRBV3-1 CASSPRTGLFTEAFF TGTGCCAGCAGCCCGAGGACAGGGTTGTTCACTGAAGCTTTCTTT
TRBJ2-7 few TRBD1 TRBV19 CASSVAPGQRMTYEQYF TGTGCCAGTAGTGTAGCGCCGGGACAGAGGATGACCTACGAGCAGTACTTC
TRBJ2-5 few . TRBV5-6 CASRLSFEGETQYF TGTGCCAGCAGGCTCTCCTTTGAGGGAGAGACCCAGTACTTC
TRBJ2-2 many . TRBV18 CASSPRQNTGELFF TGTGCCAGCTCACCACGGCAGAACACCGGGGAGCTGTTTTTT
TRBJ2-5 few TRBD2 TRBV7-9 CASSLGRTSGRLSQETQYF TGTGCCAGCAGCTTAGGCCGGACTAGCGGGAGGCTCAGTCAAGAGACCCAGTACTTC
TRBJ2-3 . TRBD2 TRBV27 CASSLLADSTDTQYF TGTGCCAGCAGCCTGCTAGCGGACTCCACAGATACGCAGTATTTT
TRBJ2-7 few TRBD2 TRBV7-2 CASSTTSGGAYEQYF TGTGCCAGCAGCACGACTAGCGGGGGGGCCTACGAGCAGTACTTC
TRBJ2-7 . TRBD1 TRBV2 CASTPDRGLYEQYF TGTGCCAGCACCCCGGACAGGGGGCTTTACGAGCAGTACTTC
TRBJ2-7 . . TRBV7-2 CASSITGNAGRYEQYF TGTGCCAGCAGCATCACGGGGAACGCAGGGAGGTACGAGCAGTACTTC
TRBJ2-5 few . TRBV5-4 CASSSPGGLQETQYF TGTGCCAGCAGCTCGCCTGGGGGACTGCAAGAGACCCAGTACTTC
TRBJ2-2 few . TRBV24-1 CATSDSSFGPNTGELFF TGTGCCACCAGTGATTCCAGCTTCGGGCCGAACACCGGGGAGCTGTTTTTT
TRBJ2-4 few TRBD2 TRBV18 CASSPPVSGVYNIQYF TGTGCCAGCTCACCACCAGTAAGCGGGGTTTACAACATTCAGTACTTC
TRBJ2-1 . TRBD2 TRBV7-8 CASSLIAGVDNEQFF TGTGCCAGCAGCTTAATAGCGGGAGTCGACAATGAGCAGTTCTTC
TRBJ2-7 few . TRBV9 CASSVGSRSDEQYF TGTGCCAGCAGCGTAGGTTCGCGGAGCGACGAGCAGTACTTC
TRBJ1-1 . TRBD1 TRBV29-1 CGLQGRGNTEAFF TGCGGATTACAGGGGCGCGGGAACACTGAAGCTTTCTTT
TRBJ2-7 few . TRBV25-1 CASSDGQGVLLDEQYF TGTGCCAGCAGTGACGGTCAGGGTGTTTTGCTTGACGAGCAGTACTTC
TRBJ2-7 . TRBD2 TRBV7-9 CASGLAGPAEQYF TGTGCCAGCGGGCTAGCGGGACCAGCCGAGCAGTACTTC
TRBJ1-2 once TRBD1 TRBV7-3 CASSPLRGQGAGGYTF TGTGCCAGCAGCCCACTCAGGGGACAGGGGGCCGGTGGCTACACCTTC
TRBJ2-2 few . TRBV20-1 CSARDKQGNTGELFF TGCAGTGCTAGGGATAAACAGGGGAACACCGGGGAGCTGTTTTTT
TRBJ1-1 few . TRBV29-1 CSVKHVNTEAFF TGCAGCGTGAAGCACGTGAACACTGAAGCTTTCTTT
TRBJ2-1 . . TRBV5-6 CASSPQFYNEQFF TGTGCCAGCAGCCCCCAATTTTACAATGAGCAGTTCTTC
TRBJ2-1 few . TRBV2 CASSENSLYNEQFF TGTGCCAGCAGTGAGAACAGTTTGTACAATGAGCAGTTCTTC
TRBJ2-5 many . TRBV15 CATSRDRTADQETQYF TGTGCCACCAGCAGAGATCGGACTGCGGACCAAGAGACCCAGTACTTC
TRBJ1-1 . TRBD1 TRBV5-1 CASSFRDRGTSAEAFF TGCGCCAGCAGCTTCCGGGACAGGGGAACTAGCGCTGAAGCTTTCTTT
TRBJ2-1 . TRBD2 TRBV20-1 CSASTSGRPNEQFF TGCAGTGCTAGTACTAGCGGGCGACCCAATGAGCAGTTCTTC
TRBJ2-7 many . TRBV3-1 CASSQGYEQYF TGTGCCAGCAGCCAAGGCTACGAGCAGTACTTC